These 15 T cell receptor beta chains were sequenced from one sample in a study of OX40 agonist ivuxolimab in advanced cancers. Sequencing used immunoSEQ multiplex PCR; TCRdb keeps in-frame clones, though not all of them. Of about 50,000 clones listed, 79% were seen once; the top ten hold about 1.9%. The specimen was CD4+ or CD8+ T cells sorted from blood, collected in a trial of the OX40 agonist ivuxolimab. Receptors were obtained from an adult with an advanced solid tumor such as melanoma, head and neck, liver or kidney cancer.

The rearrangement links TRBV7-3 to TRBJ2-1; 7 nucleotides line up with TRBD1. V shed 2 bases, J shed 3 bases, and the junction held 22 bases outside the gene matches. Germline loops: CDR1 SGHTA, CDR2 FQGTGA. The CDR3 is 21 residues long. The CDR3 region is CASSLRATFGAGTEHYNEQFF. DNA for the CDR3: TGTGCCAGCAGCTTACGGGCGACATTTGGGGCAGGGACAGAACACTACAATGAGCAGTTCTTC.

The CDR3 here is CATSRDGGGGANEKLFF. DNA of the CDR3: TGTGCCACCAGCAGAGATGGGGGGGGTGGAGCTAATGAAAAACTGTTTTTT. The rearrangement uses TRBV15 and TRBJ1-4; possible D gene TRBD1, 5 bases. The CDR3 contains 17 residues. Germline V gene data show CDR1 as LNHNV and CDR2 as YYDKDF (reference sequence). The V gene lost 0 bases and the J gene lost 3 bases, with 14 bases spanning the gap. Combining the CDR3 with reference TRBV15 and TRBJ1-4 gives the whole variable domain DAMVIQNPRYQVTQFGKPVTLSCSQTLNHNVMYWYQQKSSQAPKLLFHYYDKDFNNEADTPDNFQSRRPNTSFCFLDIRSPGLGDTAMYLCATSRDGGGGANEKLFFGSGTQLSVL.

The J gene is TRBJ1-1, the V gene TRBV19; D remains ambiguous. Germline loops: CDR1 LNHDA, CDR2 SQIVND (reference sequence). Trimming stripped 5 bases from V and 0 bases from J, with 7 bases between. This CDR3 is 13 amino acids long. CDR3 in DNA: TGTGCCAGTAGTGCCCGGGTGAACACTGAAGCTTTCTTT. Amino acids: CASSARVNTEAFF.

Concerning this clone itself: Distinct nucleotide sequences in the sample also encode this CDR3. The CDR3 nucleotides read TGTGCCAGCAGCGCCCAAACCGGGGGGAGCACTGAAGCTTTCTTT. Amino acid sequence: CASSAQTGGSTEAFF. The genes are TRBV9 and TRBJ1-1, with D tentatively TRBD1 (5 bases). V lost 3 bases and J lost 4, with 16 bases in between. The CDR3 loop spans 15 amino acids. Germline CDR1 is SGDLS and CDR2 is YYNGEE.

The CDR3 coding sequence is TGTGCCAGCAGTTCGAACCTAGCGGGGGGGTACAATGAGCAGTTCTTC. Translating gives CASSSNLAGGYNEQFF. The chain is built from TRBV28 and TRBJ2-1; 12 nucleotides align to TRBD2. This CDR3 is built from 16 residues. The germline gives CDR1 MDHEN, CDR2 SYDVKM. V trimming: 4 bases; J trimming: 4 bases; junction bases outside the gene matches: 5.

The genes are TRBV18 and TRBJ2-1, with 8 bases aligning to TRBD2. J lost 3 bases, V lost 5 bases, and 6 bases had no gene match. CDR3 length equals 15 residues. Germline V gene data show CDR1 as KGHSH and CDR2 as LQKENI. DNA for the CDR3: TGTGCCAGCTCAACGGGAGGGGTCCTCTACAATGAGCAGTTCTTC. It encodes CASSTGGVLYNEQFF. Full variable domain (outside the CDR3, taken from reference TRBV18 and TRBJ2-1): NAGVMQNPRHLVRRRGQEARLRCSPMKGHSHVYWYRQLPEEGLKFMVYLQKENIIDESGMPKERFSAEFPKEGPSILRIQQVVRGDSAAYFCASSTGGVLYNEQFFGPGTRLTVL.

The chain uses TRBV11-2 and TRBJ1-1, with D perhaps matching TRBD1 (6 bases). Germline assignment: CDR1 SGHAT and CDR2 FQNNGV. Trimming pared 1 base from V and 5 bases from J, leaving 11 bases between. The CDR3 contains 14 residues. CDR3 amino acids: CASSLGGRGTEAFF. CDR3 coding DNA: TGTGCCAGCAGCTTAGGGGGGCGGGGGACTGAAGCTTTCTTT. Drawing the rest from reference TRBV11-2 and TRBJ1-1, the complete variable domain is EAGVAQSPRYKIIEKRQSVAFWCNPISGHATLYWYQQILGQGPKLLIQFQNNGVVDDSQLPKDRFSAERLKGVDSTLKIQPAKLEDSAVYLCASSLGGRGTEAFFGQGTRLTVV.

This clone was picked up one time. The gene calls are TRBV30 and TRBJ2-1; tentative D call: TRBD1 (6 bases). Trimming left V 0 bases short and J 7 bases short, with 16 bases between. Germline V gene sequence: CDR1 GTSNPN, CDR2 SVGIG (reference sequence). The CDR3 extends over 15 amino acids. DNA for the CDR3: TGTGCCTGGAGTGTGAGGCAGGGGATAGTAAATGAGCAGTTCTTC. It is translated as CAWSVRQGIVNEQFF.

The CDR3, as DNA: TGTGCCAGCAGTGACAGCCCGATGACCCGAGAGACCCAGTACTTC. It is translated as CASSDSPMTRETQYF. The gene calls are TRBV7-6 and TRBJ2-5, with D perhaps TRBD1 (5 bases). CDR1 SGHVS and CDR2 FNYEAQ come from the germline V gene. Trimming took off 6 bases at V and 4 bases at J, with 18 bases between the two ends. The CDR3 has 15 amino acids.

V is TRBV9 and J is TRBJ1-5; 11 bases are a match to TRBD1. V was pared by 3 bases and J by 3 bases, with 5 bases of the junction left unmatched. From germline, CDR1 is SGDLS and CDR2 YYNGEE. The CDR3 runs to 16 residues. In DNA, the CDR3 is TGTGCCAGCAGCGAAGGGACAGGGGGAGACAATCAGCCCCAGCATTTT. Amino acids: CASSEGTGGDNQPQHF.

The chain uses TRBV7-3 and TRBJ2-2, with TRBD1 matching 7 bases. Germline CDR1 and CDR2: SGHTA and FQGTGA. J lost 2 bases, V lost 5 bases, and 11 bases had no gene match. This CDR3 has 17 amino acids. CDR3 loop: CASSATGVDRNTGELFF. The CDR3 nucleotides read TGTGCCAGCAGCGCCACAGGGGTCGACAGAAACACCGGGGAGCTGTTTTTT.

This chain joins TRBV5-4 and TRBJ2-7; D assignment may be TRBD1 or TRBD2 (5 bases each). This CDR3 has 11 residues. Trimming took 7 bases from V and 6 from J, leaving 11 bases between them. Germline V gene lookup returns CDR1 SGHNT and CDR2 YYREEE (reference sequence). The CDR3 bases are TGTGCCAGCGGCCGGGGCCTCGAGCAGTACTTC. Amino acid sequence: CASGRGLEQYF.

The chain's CDR3 is CASSLGGDSKETQYF. Written as DNA, the CDR3 is TGTGCCAGCAGCTTAGGAGGGGACAGCAAAGAGACCCAGTACTTC. This rearrangement joins TRBV7-2 to TRBJ2-5, with TRBD1 matching over 7 bases. Germline lookup yields CDR1 SGHTA and CDR2 FQGNSA. The CDR3 length is 15 residues. The V and J ends lost 1 base and 3 bases, in that order; junction bases with no gene match: 5.

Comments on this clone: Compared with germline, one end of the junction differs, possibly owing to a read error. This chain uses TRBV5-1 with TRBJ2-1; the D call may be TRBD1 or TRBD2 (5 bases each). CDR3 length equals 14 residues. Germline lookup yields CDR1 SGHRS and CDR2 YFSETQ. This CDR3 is CAGSLSGTLDEQFF. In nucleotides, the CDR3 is TGCGCCGGCAGCTTATCGGGGACCCTTGATGAGCAGTTCTTC.

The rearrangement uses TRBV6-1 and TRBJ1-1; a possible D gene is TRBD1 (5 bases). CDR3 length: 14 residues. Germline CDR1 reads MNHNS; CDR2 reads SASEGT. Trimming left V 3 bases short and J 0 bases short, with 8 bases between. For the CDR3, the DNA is TGTGCCAGCAGTGAGCGGGGGGTGAACACTGAAGCTTTCTTT. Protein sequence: CASSERGVNTEAFF.